What follows are 16 T cell receptor beta chains derived from one specimen sequenced in a study of T cells in localized non-small cell lung cancer. Assay: immunoSEQ multiplex PCR; the TCRdb copy retains only in-frame clones and omits some. The data contain about 1,800 clones, 25% to 30% of them singletons. The source was lung tumor tissue, collected before any cancer treatment. Receptor source: a woman aged 40-69 years with stage I lung adenocarcinoma.

This clone is judged medium-sized. The chain combines TRBV18 with TRBJ1-2, with D tentatively TRBD1 (6 bases). This CDR3 has 12 residues. The V end was cut by 4 bases, the J end by 8 bases, with 11 bases between. Germline values: CDR1 KGHSH, CDR2 LQKENI. CDR3 region: CASSLRGGGYTF. For the CDR3, the DNA is TGTGCCAGCTCACTCAGGGGTGGAGGCTACACCTTC.

The chain has TRBV19 and TRBJ2-3; 9 bases agree with TRBD2. Germline V gene data show CDR1 as LNHDA and CDR2 as SQIVND (reference sequence). With V trimmed by 6 bases and J by 1 base, 2 bases remained unmatched. CDR3 length: 14 amino acids. CDR3 amino acids: CASSLAGGTDTQYF. The CDR3 DNA follows: TGTGCCAGTAGCTTAGCGGGGGGCACAGATACGCAGTATTTT.

By sample fraction, this clone is large. The chain links TRBV28 to TRBJ1-1; D remains unclear. The CDR3 length is 14 residues. Trimming cost V 4 bases and J 5 bases, with 14 bases left between them. The germline CDR1 and CDR2 sequences are MDHEN and SYDVKM. The CDR3 bases are TGTGCCAGCAGTTCTAGCCCGGCGAGGACTGAAGCTTTCTTT. Encoded protein: CASSSSPARTEAFF.

In this sample, this clone is medium-sized. The gene calls are TRBV6-1 and TRBJ1-2; 8 bases are a match to TRBD1. CDR3 length equals 15 residues. V gave up 0 bases and J gave up 8 bases; unmatched junction bases: 8. CDR1 and CDR2 from the germline V gene are MNHNS and SASEGT. In nucleotides, the CDR3 is TGTGCCAGCAGTGAAGCGAGAGGACAGGGCGGGGGCTACACCTTC. Residues: CASSEARGQGGGYTF.

The rearrangement uses TRBV19 and TRBJ2-5; D not resolved. CDR3 size: 14 residues. Germline assignment: CDR1 LNHDA and CDR2 SQIVND (reference sequence). V lost 2 bases and J lost 10, with 17 bases in between. The CDR3 loop reads CASSISAGPGVQYF. DNA for the CDR3: TGTGCCAGTAGTATATCGGCCGGCCCTGGGGTCCAGTACTTC.

In its sample, this clone ranks as medium-sized. The chain combines TRBV29-1 with TRBJ1-1; 7 bases fit TRBD1. Germline assignment: CDR1 SQVTM and CDR2 ANQGSEA. The trim removed 3 bases at V and 4 bases at J, leaving 2 bases unmatched. The CDR3 sequence is 12 residues long. CDR3 nucleotide sequence: TGCAGCGTTGAGGCAGGGGGCACTGAAGCTTTCTTT. Protein: CSVEAGGTEAFF.

The J gene is TRBJ2-3, the V gene TRBV4-1; D tentatively reads TRBD1 or TRBD2 (5 bases each). Trimming took off 8 bases at V and 2 bases at J, with 11 bases between the two ends. CDR1 is MGHRA, CDR2 YSYEKL, per germline. This CDR3 is built from 13 residues. CDR3 bases: TGCGCCAGCGCCTGGGACCTCACAGATACGCAGTATTTT. Its translation: CASAWDLTDTQYF.

The gene calls are TRBV11-3 and TRBJ1-3, with TRBD1 as a possible D gene (5 bases). Trimming took off 3 bases at V and 0 bases at J, with 18 bases between the two ends. Germline V CDR1 and CDR2: SGHNT, YENEEA. The CDR3 has 18 residues. CDR3 coding DNA: TGTGCCAGCAGCTTTGGGGCTGGTAAGGGGAACTCTGGAAACACCATATATTTT. Its protein product is CASSFGAGKGNSGNTIYF.

J is TRBJ2-1 and V is TRBV2, with a weak D call TRBD1 (6 bases). The germline CDR1 and CDR2 sequences are SNHLY and FYNNEI. Trimming took off 6 bases at V and 4 bases at J, with 13 bases between the two ends. The CDR3 has 14 residues. The CDR3 sequence: CASRGDTRYNEQFF. CDR3 bases: TGTGCCAGCAGGGGGGACACGAGATACAATGAGCAGTTCTTC.

By share, this clone counts as medium-sized. The gene calls are TRBV28 and TRBJ1-6; D ambiguous. The V gene's germline CDR1 is MDHEN and CDR2 SYDVKM. This CDR3 contains 14 residues. Trimming shortened V by 4 bases and J by 7 bases, and 11 bases separated the two germline ends. As DNA, the CDR3 is TGTGCCAGCAGTTGGGGTAGCGGGAATTCACCCCTCCACTTT. This codes for CASSWGSGNSPLHF.

This clone came up many times. The chain carries TRBV6-8 and TRBJ2-1, with 13 bases lining up with TRBD2. The CDR3 has 16 amino acids. Germline V gives CDR1 MNHGY, CDR2 SAAAGT. Unmatched junction bases numbered 10, after V lost 8 bases and J lost 6 bases. In nucleotides, the CDR3 is TGTGCCAGCGGCCAATCACTAGCGGGAGGGCCCAATGAGCAGTTCTTC. Translating it yields CASGQSLAGGPNEQFF.

By sample share, this clone is medium-sized. This chain connects TRBV6-8 to TRBJ2-7; 7 bases match TRBD1. CDR1 and CDR2 from the germline V gene are MNHGY and SAAAGT. The J segment lost 4 bases and the V segment lost 10 bases, leaving 7 bases of the junction unmatched. The CDR3 length is 12 residues. Here the CDR3 reads CATRDRVYEQYF. The CDR3 DNA reads TGTGCCACCAGGGACAGAGTATACGAGCAGTACTTC.

This clone is labeled as large. The V gene is TRBV11-3, the J gene TRBJ1-3, with 8 bases fitting TRBD1. The CDR3 consists of 14 residues. V shed 4 bases, J shed 7 bases, and the junction held 6 bases outside the gene matches. Germline V gene lookup returns CDR1 SGHNT and CDR2 YENEEA. The CDR3 nucleotides read TGTGCCAGCAGCTCACAGGGGGTCGGGAACACCATATATTTT. Its protein is CASSSQGVGNTIYF.

This clone is medium-sized within its sample. The rearrangement links TRBV6-8 to TRBJ2-7; 7 bases match TRBD1. CDR1 and CDR2 (germline): MNHGY, SAAAGT. This CDR3 contains 13 residues. V was pared by 6 bases and J by 3 bases, with 5 bases of the junction left unmatched. CDR3 DNA sequence: TGTGCCAGCAGGCTCCGGGACAGCTACGAGCAGTACTTC. This translates into CASRLRDSYEQYF.

V is TRBV25-1 and J is TRBJ1-2, with D possibly TRBD1 on 5 matching bases. CDR3 length: 12 amino acids. CDR1 MGHDK and CDR2 SYGVNS come from the germline V gene. Deletions cut 5 bases from V and 8 bases from J, with 12 bases between. In DNA, the CDR3 is TGTGCCAGCAGTCAGGCCGGGGGAGGCTACACCTTC. This codes for CASSQAGGGYTF.

By share, this clone counts as large. The chain carries TRBV7-2 and TRBJ2-2, with D uncertain. V was pared by 0 bases and J by 4 bases, with 3 bases between. This CDR3 is built from 13 residues. Germline V CDR1 and CDR2: SGHTA, FQGNSA. Here the CDR3 reads CASSLASTGELFF. The DNA of the CDR3 is TGTGCCAGCAGCTTAGCGTCCACCGGGGAGCTGTTTTTT.